The 3 T cell receptor beta chains given below trace back to one sample, sequenced in a study of read filtering for tumor transcriptome and immune sequencing. From roughly 390 ng of RNA, a library with molecular barcoded alpha/delta and beta/gamma adaptors was made. TCRdb analysed the reads with MiXCR anew, one entry per CDR3 protein. The sample shows 49,000 or so distinct CDR3 sequences, approximately 12% of them seen only once. The sample was a population of CD138-negative cells sorted from bone marrow. These receptors all come from a donor at least 40 years old with multiple myeloma.

This clonotype was seen repeatedly, ten times or more. The CDR3 end shows no conserved phenylalanine or tryptophan, and so a read error is likely. This rearrangement joins TRBV20-1 to TRBJ1-5; D is uncertain. Germline-derived CDR1 and CDR2 are DFQATT and SNEGSKA (reference sequence). The germline V and J ends were trimmed by 6 bases and 6 bases, with 15 bases remaining between them. This CDR3 has 13 amino acids. The CDR3 reads CSAESSAAQPQHC. The DNA of the CDR3 is TGCAGTGCGGAATCCTCGGCAGCTCAGCCCCAGCATTGT.

Ten or more counts support this clonotype. The genes are TRBV20-1 and TRBJ2-2, with 13 bases fitting TRBD2. CDR3 size: 15 residues. Losses at the gene ends were 6 bases for V and 4 bases for J; bases not matched to a gene: 5. CDR1 and CDR2 from the germline V gene are DFQATT and SNEGSKA (reference sequence). Here the CDR3 DNA reads TGCAGTGCCCCCGGACTAGCGGGAGTCACCGGGGAGCTGTTTTTT. Translating gives CSAPGLAGVTGELFF.

Ten or more counts support this clonotype. The chain carries TRBV5-4 and TRBJ2-3; D is possibly TRBD2 (5 bases). Germline V gene data show CDR1 as SGHNT and CDR2 as YYREEE (reference sequence). The CDR3 has 15 residues. With 4 bases removed from V and 0 bases from J, the gap between germline ends came to 12 bases. DNA for the CDR3: TGTGCCAGCAGCCCCGACTTAGCGAGCACAGATACGCAGTATTTT. Protein product: CASSPDLASTDTQYF. Full variable domain (remainder filled in from reference TRBV5-4 and TRBJ2-3): ETGVTQSPTHLIKTRGQQVTLRCSSQSGHNTVSWYQQALGQGPQFIFQYYREEENGRGNFPPRFSGLQFPNYSSELNVNALELDDSALYLCASSPDLASTDTQYFGPGTRLTVL.